One and the same sample provided the 7 T cell receptor beta chains below, sequenced in a study of T cell responses to AZD1222 COVID-19 vaccine. Using immunoSEQ multiplex PCR, the repertoire was profiled, and TCRdb retains in-frame clones only, with some absent. The table shows about 150,000 clones, with about 87% occurring only once. The source was peripheral blood, collected 28 days after the second AZD1222 dose. These receptors were collected from an adult who received the AZD1222 COVID-19 vaccine.

The chain links TRBV7-9 to TRBJ1-5; TRBD1 matches 7 bases. V shed 0 bases and J 4 bases; nucleotides not matched to a gene: 3. Germline V CDR1 and CDR2: SEHNR, FQNEAQ (reference sequence). This CDR3 has 15 residues. DNA of the CDR3: TGTGCCAGCAGCTTAGCGGGGGACAGAAATCAGCCCCAGCATTTT. Translated, it gives CASSLAGDRNQPQHF.

CDR3 protein: CASSAKNTIYF. In DNA form, the CDR3 reads TGTGCCAGCTCCGCCAAAAACACCATATATTTT. V and J are TRBV19 and TRBJ1-3; D is undetermined. Trimming stripped 9 bases from V and 6 bases from J, with 9 bases between. The CDR3 runs to 11 residues. Germline loops: CDR1 LNHDA, CDR2 SQIVND (reference sequence).

Notes on this clone: Other DNA sequences in this specimen translate into the identical CDR3. The J gene is TRBJ2-1, the V gene TRBV20-1; D gene ambiguous. Trimming pared 3 bases from V and 7 bases from J, leaving 7 bases between. Germline values: CDR1 DFQATT, CDR2 SNEGSKA (reference sequence). This CDR3 has 11 amino acids. CDR3: CSASRANEQFF. CDR3 sequence (DNA): TGCAGTGCTAGTCGTGCAAATGAGCAGTTCTTC.

The V gene is TRBV2, the J gene TRBJ2-1; D is unresolved. From germline, CDR1 is SNHLY and CDR2 FYNNEI. The V and J ends lost 6 bases and 2 bases respectively, with 17 bases between them. The CDR3 consists of 16 residues. CDR3 DNA: TGTGCCAGCAGGAGAGCAGGCTTCTTAACCTACAATGAGCAGTTCTTC. Translation gives CASRRAGFLTYNEQFF.

The J gene is TRBJ2-5, the V gene TRBV28, with D unresolved. Germline V gene data show CDR1 as MDHEN and CDR2 as SYDVKM. V was cut by 4 bases and J by 1 base, with 13 bases left in between. The CDR3 totals 15 residues. In DNA, the CDR3 is TGTGCCAGCAGTTCCCCATCGGGCGGCCAAGAGACCCAGTACTTC. It codes for CASSSPSGGQETQYF.

The rearrangement uses TRBV27 and TRBJ1-3; D is possibly TRBD1 (6 bases). V was clipped by 2 bases and J by 3 bases, with 11 bases between them. The CDR3 runs 15 residues. Germline CDR1 MNHEY, CDR2 SMNVEV (reference sequence). CDR3 nucleotide sequence: TGTGCCAGCAGTTTAAAAGGGGGGGTTGGAAACACCATATATTTT. Translation gives CASSLKGGVGNTIYF.

The chain has TRBV2 and TRBJ1-5; 10 bases line up with TRBD1. The trim removed 6 bases at V and 7 bases at J, leaving 3 bases unmatched. From germline, CDR1 is SNHLY and CDR2 FYNNEI. There are 13 residues in the CDR3. The CDR3 spells CASRGQGRQPQHF. CDR3 sequence (DNA): TGTGCCAGCAGGGGACAGGGGAGGCAGCCCCAGCATTTT.